Each of the 7 T cell receptor beta chains below was sequenced from the same sample in a study of T cell repertoires in cytomegalovirus infection. Each CDR3 protein gets one entry after TCRdb re-called the reads with MiXCR. The data show about 180,000 distinct CDR3 sequences, roughly 15% seen once. Sequencing was carried out using CD8+ T cells from PBMCs. These receptors all come from a human donor in good health (CMV status not recorded). Some clones in this sample may be carry-over from other donors' samples.

CDR3 coding DNA: TGTGCCAGCAGCCCAAACGACAGGGGATCCAAAGAGCCCCAGCATTTT. Amino acid sequence: CASSPNDRGSKEPQHF. The genes are TRBV7-9 and TRBJ1-5; 8 positions agree with TRBD1. This CDR3 is 16 amino acids long. The trim removed 5 bases at V and 8 bases at J, leaving 14 bases unmatched. Germline assignment: CDR1 SEHNR and CDR2 FQNEAQ (reference sequence).

This CDR3 is CASSLVTSGYNEQFF. DNA of the CDR3: TGTGCCAGCAGCTTGGTGACTAGCGGATACAATGAGCAGTTCTTC. This rearrangement joins TRBV7-2 to TRBJ2-1, with 9 bases fitting TRBD2. From germline, CDR1 is SGHTA and CDR2 FQGNSA. Germline trimming cut 3 bases from V and 4 bases from J; bases unmatched to any gene: 4. The CDR3 length is 15 residues.

V and J are TRBV12-3 or TRBV12-4 and TRBJ2-5, with 15 bases lining up with TRBD2. The V gene end was trimmed by 6 bases and the J gene end by 5 bases; junction bases not matched to a gene: 13. This CDR3 spans 18 amino acids. CDR3 coding DNA: TGTGCCAGCAGCCCTTCGAGGGGACTAGCGGGGGGCCATGAGACCCAGTACTTC. Translation gives CASSPSRGLAGGHETQYF.

This clonotype has ten or more counts. This rearrangement joins TRBV7-2 to TRBJ2-5; the D call may be TRBD1 or TRBD2 (6 bases each). Deletions cut 5 bases from V and 9 bases from J, with 28 bases between. CDR3 size: 17 residues. Germline V gives CDR1 SGHTA, CDR2 FQGNSA. The CDR3 is CASSGLTGQSPRGAQYF. The CDR3 DNA sequence: TGTGCCAGCAGCGGGCTCACGGGACAATCCCCACGCGGGGCCCAGTACTTC.

The chain couples TRBV25-1 to TRBJ2-2; D might be TRBD2 (6 bases). The CDR3 is 13 amino acids. CDR1 is MGHDK, CDR2 SYGVNS, per germline. V dropped 4 bases and J dropped 8 bases, with 11 bases sitting between them. CDR3 coding DNA: TGTGCCAGCAGTGCACCGGGGGTGGGGGAGCTGTTTTTT. As protein: CASSAPGVGELFF.

V and J are TRBV13 and TRBJ2-7; no reliable D call. Trimming removed 3 bases at V and 6 bases at J, with 24 bases between. Germline values: CDR1 PRHDT, CDR2 FYEKMQ (reference sequence). The CDR3 has 17 amino acids. CDR3 bases: TGTGCCAGCAGCTTTGGTGACCTTGTTACGCAGTGGAGCGAGCAGTACTTC. Its translation: CASSFGDLVTQWSEQYF.

The gene calls are TRBV28 and TRBJ1-2; possibly TRBD1 for D (6 bases). Germline CDR1 is MDHEN and CDR2 is SYDVKM. Trimming left V 11 bases short and J 2 bases short, with 18 bases between. This CDR3 comprises 14 residues. The CDR3 nucleotides are TGTGCCGCCGACGACAGGACATTGAACTATGGCTACACCTTC. It specifies CAADDRTLNYGYTF.